This entry describes one T cell receptor (beta chain). Libraries were prepared by immunoSEQ multiplex PCR; TCRdb keeps only in-frame clonotypes and omits some of them. This sample has about 200,000 clones, with 80% found just once. This specimen comes from a study of blood T cell repertoires in COVID-19. Trimming took off 2 bases at V and 4 bases at J, with 20 bases between the two ends. CDR3 length: 17 amino acids. Germline V gives CDR1 SGHTA, CDR2 FQGNSA. The receptor was derived from a woman aged 70-85 years with acute or convalescent COVID-19. The rearrangement joins TRBV7-2 to TRBJ1-2; possible D gene TRBD1, 6 bases. Sample: peripheral blood. This CDR3 is CASSLQGSFNSIYGYTF. The CDR3 DNA follows: TGTGCCAGCAGCTTACAGGGGTCTTTCAACTCGATCTATGGCTACACCTTC. The full variable domain, with the rest looked up from reference TRBV7-2 and TRBJ1-2, is GAGVSQSPSNKVTEKGKDVELRCDPISGHTALYWYRQSLGQGLEFLIYFQGNSAPDKSGLPSDRFSAERTGGSVSTLTIQRTQQEDSAVYLCASSLQGSFNSIYGYTFGSGTRLTVV.